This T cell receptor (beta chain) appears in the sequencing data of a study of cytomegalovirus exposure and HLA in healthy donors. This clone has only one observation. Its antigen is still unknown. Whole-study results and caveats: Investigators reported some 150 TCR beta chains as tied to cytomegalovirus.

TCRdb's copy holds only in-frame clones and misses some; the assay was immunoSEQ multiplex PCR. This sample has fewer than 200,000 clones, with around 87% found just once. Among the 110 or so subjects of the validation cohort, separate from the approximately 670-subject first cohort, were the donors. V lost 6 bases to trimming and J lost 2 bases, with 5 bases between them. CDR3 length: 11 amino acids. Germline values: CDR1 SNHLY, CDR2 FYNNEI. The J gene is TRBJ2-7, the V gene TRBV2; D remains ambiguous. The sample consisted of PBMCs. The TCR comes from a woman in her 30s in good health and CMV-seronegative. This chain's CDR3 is CASRETYEQYF. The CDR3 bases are TGTGCCAGCAGGGAGACCTACGAGCAGTACTTC.